Below are 31 T cell receptor beta chains sequenced from a single sample in a study of T cells in tumors after PD-1 blockade. The data were produced by immunoSEQ multiplex PCR, yet TCRdb's version contains in-frame clones alone and is incomplete. The table shows 20,000 to 25,000 clones, with roughly 78% occurring only once. The source material was PBMCs, sampled before anti-PD-1 treatment. These receptors were taken from a human donor with basal cell carcinoma.

This sequence joins TRBV9 and TRBJ2-3; 13 nucleotides agree with TRBD2. The V segment lost 4 bases and the J segment 2 bases; nucleotides outside the gene matches: 4. Germline V gene data show CDR1 as SGDLS and CDR2 as YYNGEE. The CDR3 consists of 16 residues. The CDR3 loop is CASSYGLAGVTDTQYF. CDR3 bases: TGTGCCAGCAGCTATGGACTAGCGGGAGTCACAGATACGCAGTATTTT.

V gene TRBV5-1 combines with J gene TRBJ2-3, with D perhaps TRBD2 (5 bases). Trimming took 4 bases from V and 0 from J, leaving 15 bases between them. There are 16 residues in the CDR3. Germline CDR1 SGHRS, CDR2 YFSETQ. The CDR3 loop reads CASSPASSFSTDTQYF. The CDR3 DNA sequence: TGCGCCAGCAGCCCGGCCTCTAGCTTCAGCACAGATACGCAGTATTTT. Together with reference TRBV5-1 and TRBJ2-3, the CDR3 gives the full variable domain: KAGVTQTPRYLIKTRGQQVTLSCSPISGHRSVSWYQQTPGQGLQFLFEYFSETQRNKGNFPGRFSGRQFSNSRSEMNVSTLELGDSALYLCASSPASSFSTDTQYFGPGTRLTVL.

This clone appeared a few times. The rearrangement uses TRBV5-1 and TRBJ2-5; 7 bases agree with TRBD2. CDR3 length: 15 amino acids. With 5 bases clipped from V and 4 bases from J, the junction kept 11 bases outside the gene matches. Germline V gives CDR1 SGHRS, CDR2 YFSETQ. The chain's CDR3 is CASSGWAGVTETQYF. CDR3 nucleotide sequence: TGCGCCAGCAGTGGGTGGGCGGGAGTGACAGAGACCCAGTACTTC.

The rearrangement uses TRBV6-5 and TRBJ2-5, with 9 bases lining up with TRBD2. Looked up from germline, CDR1 is MNHEY and CDR2 is SVGAGI. The CDR3 loop spans 15 amino acids. The junction had 7 bases not matched to a gene; V was cut back by 4 bases and J by 4 bases. The CDR3 sequence: CASSFGLARRETQYF. The DNA for the CDR3 is TGTGCCAGCAGTTTCGGACTAGCGCGGAGAGAGACCCAGTACTTC.

The chain couples TRBV7-3 to TRBJ2-1; possible D gene TRBD1, 5 bases. CDR3 length: 15 amino acids. The V and J ends lost 2 bases and 2 bases respectively, with 10 bases between them. Germline CDR1 SGHTA, CDR2 FQGTGA. In DNA form, the CDR3 reads TGTGCCAGCAGCTTAGACAGCTCTCCCTACAATGAGCAGTTCTTC. Its translation is CASSLDSSPYNEQFF.

The genes are TRBV5-1 and TRBJ1-1; no definite D call. The CDR3 has 12 amino acids. V was trimmed by 2 bases and J by 5 bases, leaving 7 bases between them. CDR1 and CDR2 (germline): SGHRS, YFSETQ. The CDR3 DNA reads as TGCGCCAGCAGCTTACCCAGTACTGAAGCTTTCTTT. Protein product: CASSLPSTEAFF.

The chain recombines TRBV19 with TRBJ1-5; no clear D gene. Per germline, CDR1 LNHDA and CDR2 SQIVND (reference sequence). The V and J ends lost 6 bases and 5 bases respectively, with 14 bases between them. The length of the CDR3 is 14 residues. Written as DNA, the CDR3 is TGTGCCAGTAGCTCCTCGGGGAGGGATCAGCCCCAGCATTTT. It specifies CASSSSGRDQPQHF.

The chain recombines TRBV15 with TRBJ2-5; D might be TRBD1 (6 bases). Germline V gene data show CDR1 as LNHNV and CDR2 as YYDKDF (reference sequence). V lost 5 bases and J 5 bases, leaving 12 bases between the germline ends. The CDR3 is 13 amino acids. The CDR3 region is CATSRDTGETQYF. The CDR3 bases are TGTGCCACCAGCCGGGACACGGGTGAGACCCAGTACTTC.

This clone was detected once. V and J are TRBV29-1 and TRBJ2-2; no firm D call. CDR3 length: 13 residues. The V end was cut by 1 base, the J end by 8 bases, with 11 bases between. Per the germline V gene, CDR1 is SQVTM and CDR2 is ANQGSEA. This chain's CDR3 is CSVEVVMSGELFF. CDR3 nucleotides: TGCAGCGTTGAAGTGGTAATGTCAGGGGAGCTGTTTTTT.

The chain recombines TRBV11-3 with TRBJ1-1, with 9 bases aligning to TRBD1. The CDR3 loop spans 16 amino acids. The germline V gene has CDR1 SGHNT and CDR2 YENEEA. The V segment lost 1 base and the J segment 5 bases; nucleotides outside the gene matches: 8. CDR3 sequence: CASSLGQGVGGTEAFF. Here the CDR3 DNA reads TGTGCCAGCAGCTTAGGACAGGGGGTCGGAGGGACTGAAGCTTTCTTT. The full variable domain, with the rest looked up from reference TRBV11-3 and TRBJ1-1, is EAGVVQSPRYKIIEKKQPVAFWCNPISGHNTLYWYLQNLGQGPELLIRYENEEAVDDSQLPKDRFSAERLKGVDSTLKIQPAELGDSAVYLCASSLGQGVGGTEAFFGQGTRLTVV.

This sequence joins TRBV6-5 and TRBJ1-1, with unresolved D. The CDR3 runs to 14 residues. Germline V CDR1 and CDR2: MNHEY, SVGAGI. V gave up 2 bases and J gave up 7 bases, with 14 bases separating them. The CDR3 coding sequence is TGTGCCAGCAGTTACGCGGGAACCGAGTTTGAAGCTTTCTTT. Amino acid sequence: CASSYAGTEFEAFF.

The V and J genes are TRBV6-2 or TRBV6-3 and TRBJ2-3; D uncertain. The CDR3 has 13 amino acids. Germline V gene data show CDR1 as MNHEY and CDR2 as SVGEGT. The V end lost 4 bases, the J end lost 5 bases, and 10 bases lay between the germline ends. The CDR3 reads CASSFSARDTQYF. The CDR3 region has the DNA TGTGCCAGCAGTTTCTCCGCAAGAGATACGCAGTATTTT.

The CDR3 bases are TGCAGTGCTCAGGGTAATGAAAAACTGTTTTTT. Translating it yields CSAQGNEKLFF. The chain carries TRBV20-1 and TRBJ1-4; perhaps TRBD1 as D (5 bases). Per the germline V gene, CDR1 is DFQATT and CDR2 is SNEGSKA (reference sequence). Trimming cost V 5 bases and J 4 bases, with 5 bases left between them. CDR3 length equals 11 residues.

The chain combines TRBV18 with TRBJ1-5; unclear D gene. Per the germline V gene, CDR1 is KGHSH and CDR2 is LQKENI. V was cut by 3 bases and J by 4 bases, with 7 bases left in between. The CDR3 sequence is 13 residues long. CDR3 protein: CASSPERNQPQHF. The CDR3 nucleotides are TGTGCCAGCTCACCTGAAAGGAATCAGCCCCAGCATTTT. Together with reference TRBV18 and TRBJ1-5, the CDR3 gives the full variable domain: NAGVMQNPRHLVRRRGQEARLRCSPMKGHSHVYWYRQLPEEGLKFMVYLQKENIIDESGMPKERFSAEFPKEGPSILRIQQVVRGDSAAYFCASSPERNQPQHFGDGTRLSIL.

The J gene is TRBJ2-3, the V gene TRBV7-2, with TRBD2 identical over 13 bases. CDR1 and CDR2 (germline): SGHTA, FQGNSA. V gave up 1 base and J gave up 11 bases; unmatched junction bases: 12. The CDR3 has 17 amino acids. In DNA, the CDR3 is TGTGCCAGCAGCTTAGTGGTCTGGACTAGCGGGGGCGCTTGGCAGTATTTT. It encodes CASSLVVWTSGGAWQYF.

This clone came up once. The chain joins TRBV7-2 to TRBJ1-5; D perhaps matches TRBD1 (5 bases). This CDR3 spans 15 amino acids. The germline V gene encodes CDR1 SGHTA and CDR2 FQGNSA. Trimming cost V 5 bases and J 4 bases, with 15 bases left between them. The CDR3 loop reads CASSPGGNLNQPQHF. The CDR3 bases are TGTGCCAGCAGCCCGGGGGGTAACTTGAATCAGCCCCAGCATTTT.

V gene TRBV28 combines with J gene TRBJ1-2; weak D call: TRBD1 (5 bases). V was cut by 6 bases and J by 8 bases, with 19 bases left in between. From germline, CDR1 is MDHEN and CDR2 SYDVKM. This CDR3 has 14 residues. The DNA of the CDR3 is TGTGCCAGCAGGGGAACCGAAGCAGGGTGGGGCTACACCTTC. Translated: CASRGTEAGWGYTF.

The CDR3 loop is CASSQGSVGTGFGYTF. The CDR3 DNA is TGCGCCAGCAGCCAGGGTTCCGTTGGGACCGGATTTGGCTACACCTTC. This chain links TRBV4-1 with TRBJ1-2; TRBD1 might be the D (5 bases). Germline CDR1 reads MGHRA; CDR2 reads YSYEKL. V lost 3 bases to trimming and J lost 7 bases, with 21 bases between them. There are 16 residues in the CDR3.

The chain carries TRBV29-1 and TRBJ2-7; D not resolved. The CDR3 contains 13 residues. Germline V gene lookup returns CDR1 SQVTM and CDR2 ANQGSEA. CDR3 DNA sequence: TGCAGTGTTAGGGCAGTCACCCCGTACGAGCAGTACTTC. Its protein is CSVRAVTPYEQYF.

This rearrangement joins TRBV18 to TRBJ1-3; perhaps TRBD1 as D (6 bases). Germline values: CDR1 KGHSH, CDR2 LQKENI. This CDR3 has 16 residues. V was pared by 2 bases and J by 1 base, with 12 bases between. The DNA of the CDR3 is TGTGCCAGCTCACCAAGCGGGGGGCTTTCTGGAAACACCATATATTTT. Protein product: CASSPSGGLSGNTIYF.

The chain couples TRBV14 to TRBJ2-7; TRBD2 matches 7 bases. Looked up from germline, CDR1 is SGHDN and CDR2 is FVKESK. V trimming: 5 bases; J trimming: 2 bases; junction bases outside the gene matches: 12. This CDR3 has 16 residues. CDR3 region: CASSALRASGAYEQYF. The DNA of the CDR3 is TGTGCCAGCAGCGCCCTCAGGGCTAGCGGAGCCTACGAGCAGTACTTC.

The chain employs TRBV7-9 and TRBJ2-1; D tentatively fits TRBD1 or TRBD2 (5 bases each). Germline V CDR1 and CDR2: SEHNR, FQNEAQ (reference sequence). The CDR3 is made up of 12 amino acids. Trimming shortened V by 1 base and J by 16 bases, and 14 bases separated the two germline ends. CDR3 protein: CASSLGGTPGFF. CDR3 DNA sequence: TGTGCCAGCAGCTTAGGAGGGACCCCGGGTTTCTTC. The full variable domain, completed using reference TRBV7-9 and TRBJ2-1, is DTGVSQNPRHKITKRGQNVTFRCDPISEHNRLYWYRQTLGQGPEFLTYFQNEAQLEKSRLLSDRFSAERPKGSFSTLEIQRTEQGDSAMYLCASSLGGTPGFFGPGTRLTVL.

The rearrangement uses TRBV5-1 and TRBJ2-7; possibly TRBD2 for D (6 bases). Trimming removed 1 base at V and 6 bases at J, with 14 bases between. Germline lookup yields CDR1 SGHRS and CDR2 YFSETQ. The CDR3 totals 14 residues. The CDR3 nucleotides are TGCGCCAGCAGCTTGTTCGGGAGTGGAAGCGAGCAGTACTTC. Translating gives CASSLFGSGSEQYF.

The chain joins TRBV5-1 to TRBJ2-2, with D unresolved. Trimming cost V 0 bases and J 0 bases, with 9 bases left between them. Per the germline V gene, CDR1 is SGHRS and CDR2 is YFSETQ. This CDR3 is built from 16 residues. CDR3 region: CASSLGTAANTGELFF. Written as DNA, the CDR3 is TGCGCCAGCAGCTTGGGGACGGCCGCGAACACCGGGGAGCTGTTTTTT.

V and J are TRBV5-5 and TRBJ2-7; D gene unclear. CDR1 SGHKS and CDR2 YYEKEE come from the germline V gene (reference sequence). This CDR3 is built from 15 residues. V gave up 4 bases and J gave up 4 bases, with 18 bases separating them. The CDR3 here is CASSHPRTFGYEQYF. Here the CDR3 DNA reads TGTGCCAGCAGCCATCCCCGCACTTTTGGTTACGAGCAGTACTTC.

The J gene is TRBJ1-6, the V gene TRBV25-1; D remains unclear. The V and J ends lost 3 bases and 7 bases respectively, with 13 bases between them. Germline CDR1 and CDR2: MGHDK and SYGVNS. The CDR3 totals 15 residues. The CDR3 DNA reads TGTGCCAGCAGTGACAACTGGGCAGCCAATTCACCCCTCCACTTT. It yields the protein CASSDNWAANSPLHF.

The chain uses TRBV7-8 and TRBJ2-4; D uncertain. V gave up 5 bases and J gave up 0 bases, with 38 bases separating them. Germline values: CDR1 SGHVS, CDR2 FQNEAQ. The CDR3 runs to 24 residues. In DNA, the CDR3 is TGTGCCAGCAGCCCTAGGGTTCAGGAGCTTCAATTACAGTTTTTAAACATAGCCAAAAACATTCAGTACTTC. This gives the protein CASSPRVQELQLQFLNIAKNIQYF.

The chain combines TRBV10-1 with TRBJ1-1; the D is unclear. V dropped 1 base and J dropped 5 bases, with 11 bases sitting between them. CDR1 is WNHNN, CDR2 SYGVQD, per germline (reference sequence). The CDR3 contains 14 residues. In DNA form, the CDR3 reads TGCGCCAGCAGTGAGTATGCGGGTGGGACTGAAGCTTTCTTT. Protein sequence: CASSEYAGGTEAFF.

The gene calls are TRBV3-1 (or the pseudogene TRBV3-2) and TRBJ1-4; D remains unclear. CDR1 is LGHDT, CDR2 YNNKEL, per germline (reference sequence). The V end lost 1 base, the J end lost 8 bases, and 14 bases lay between the germline ends. This CDR3 contains 15 residues. CDR3 DNA: TGTGCCAGCAGCCAAGGTGGCCGCGGTTGGGAAAAACTGTTTTTT. Protein sequence: CASSQGGRGWEKLFF.

This clone occurred once. This chain uses TRBV24-1 with TRBJ2-5, with D perhaps TRBD1 (5 bases). The CDR3 extends over 13 amino acids. Germline assignment: CDR1 KGHDR and CDR2 SFDVKD. V lost 5 bases and J lost 7, with 13 bases in between. The CDR3 is CATSVDSQATQYF. Here the CDR3 DNA reads TGTGCCACCAGTGTTGACAGCCAGGCGACCCAGTACTTC.

The J gene is TRBJ2-5, the V gene TRBV7-3, with TRBD2 identical over 10 bases. The CDR3 runs 18 residues. Germline V lookup: CDR1 SGHTA, CDR2 FQGTGA. V trimming: 2 bases; J trimming: 4 bases; junction bases outside the gene matches: 13. The CDR3 here is CASSLASSGSVRRETQYF. The DNA for the CDR3 is TGTGCCAGCAGCTTAGCGTCTAGCGGGAGTGTTCGTCGAGAGACCCAGTACTTC.